Listed below are T cell receptor beta chains from one sample, sequenced in a study of T cell repertoires in cytomegalovirus infection. TCRdb reanalysed the reads using MiXCR and keeps one entry per CDR3 protein. Among fewer than 400,000 distinct CDR3 sequences listed, roughly 18% were seen once. Sequenced material: PBMCs. All receptors derive from a human donor in good health (CMV status not recorded). Some clones in this sample may be carry-over from other donors' samples. Each CDR3 is given with its conserved first and last residue. Each record gives: V gene, D gene, J gene, clone size, CDR3 protein, CDR3 DNA. The D gene is left open where the match is weak. Expanded clones are given a class, and other clones once, few, many or no size at all.

TRBV7-9	NA	TRBJ1-1	NA	CASSLNRAFF	TGTGCCAGCAGCTTGAATAGGGCTTTCTTT
TRBV4-2	TRBD2	TRBJ2-1	NA	CASSQDIAGGANEQFF	TGTGCCAGCAGCCAAGACATAGCGGGGGGGGCCAATGAGCAGTTCTTC
TRBV7-8	TRBD2	TRBJ2-7	many	CASSLARSGSSMGQYF	TGTGCCAGCAGCTTAGCTCGGAGCGGGAGCTCCATGGGGCAGTACTTC
TRBV4-3	NA	TRBJ1-1	few	CASSQEAAVNTEAFF	TGCGCCAGCAGCCAAGAGGCAGCAGTTAACACTGAAGCTTTCTTT
TRBV7-6	NA	TRBJ2-7	many	CASSLTNSYEQYF	TGTGCCAGCAGCTTGACTAACTCCTACGAGCAGTACTTC
TRBV6-2/TRBV6-3	NA	TRBJ2-7	many	CASSYSSPAEQYF	TGTGCCAGCAGTTACTCGAGTCCAGCCGAGCAGTACTTC
TRBV7-2	TRBD1	TRBJ1-5	many	CASSPGQGGQPQHF	TGTGCCAGCAGCCCGGGACAGGGGGGTCAGCCCCAGCATTTT
TRBV2	NA	TRBJ2-5	many	CASILTPLETQYF	TGTGCCAGCATCCTGACACCCTTGGAGACCCAGTACTTC
TRBV15	NA	TRBJ2-7	NA	CATSKERSSYEQYF	TGTGCCACCAGCAAAGAGCGGAGCTCCTACGAGCAGTACTTC
TRBV7-6	NA	TRBJ2-3	many	CASSSTNDGPQYF	TGTGCCAGCAGTTCCACCAACGACGGACCGCAGTATTTT
TRBV2	TRBD1	TRBJ1-1	NA	CASERDSPGAFF	TGTGCCAGTGAGAGGGACAGCCCTGGAGCTTTCTTT
TRBV7-2	NA	TRBJ1-1	many	CASSLAVSTEAFF	TGTGCCAGCAGCTTAGCGGTCAGCACTGAAGCTTTCTTT
TRBV19	NA	TRBJ1-1	many	CASSILGAEAFF	TGTGCCAGTAGTATTCTGGGAGCTGAAGCTTTCTTT
TRBV24-1	NA	TRBJ1-5	NA	CATGEGMSNQPQHF	TGTGCCACCGGGGAGGGCATGAGCAATCAGCCCCAGCATTTT
TRBV25-1	NA	TRBJ1-4	few	CASAGGIHEKLFF	TGTGCCAGCGCTGGGGGGATTCATGAAAAACTGTTTTTT
TRBV19	NA	TRBJ2-2	few	CASSARDRNTGELFF	TGTGCCAGTAGTGCCCGGGACCGGAACACCGGGGAGCTGTTTTTT
TRBV7-2	TRBD2	TRBJ2-7	many	CASSWGGSSYEQYF	TGTGCCAGCAGCTGGGGAGGGAGCTCCTACGAGCAGTACTTC
TRBV18	NA	TRBJ2-7	NA	CASSLRHEQYF	TGTGCCAGCTCACTTAGGCACGAGCAGTACTTC
TRBV19	NA	TRBJ2-1	NA	CASTLGTLYNEQFF	TGTGCTTCGACCCTCGGGACACTATACAATGAGCAGTTCTTC
TRBV5-4	NA	TRBJ2-3	few	CASSLGDHGRTDTQYF	TGTGCCAGCAGCTTGGGAGACCATGGGCGCACAGATACGCAGTATTTT
TRBV5-1	NA	TRBJ2-7	NA	CASGSSVYEQYF	TGCGCCAGCGGATCCAGTGTCTACGAGCAGTACTTC
TRBV10-2	NA	TRBJ1-2	few	CASSVQGNGYTF	TGCGCCAGCAGTGTTCAGGGAAACGGCTACACCTTC
TRBV18	NA	TRBJ1-4	NA	CASSRFVLGTNEKLFF	TGTGCCAGCTCAAGGTTTGTCCTCGGAACTAATGAAAAACTGTTTTTT
TRBV20-1	NA	TRBJ2-1	once	CSALGRNEQFF	TGCAGTGCGTTGGGGCGGAATGAGCAGTTCTTC
TRBV7-2	TRBD2	TRBJ2-1	many	CASSLARLAGGNEQFF	TGTGCCAGCAGCTTAGCCCGACTAGCGGGGGGGAATGAGCAGTTCTTC